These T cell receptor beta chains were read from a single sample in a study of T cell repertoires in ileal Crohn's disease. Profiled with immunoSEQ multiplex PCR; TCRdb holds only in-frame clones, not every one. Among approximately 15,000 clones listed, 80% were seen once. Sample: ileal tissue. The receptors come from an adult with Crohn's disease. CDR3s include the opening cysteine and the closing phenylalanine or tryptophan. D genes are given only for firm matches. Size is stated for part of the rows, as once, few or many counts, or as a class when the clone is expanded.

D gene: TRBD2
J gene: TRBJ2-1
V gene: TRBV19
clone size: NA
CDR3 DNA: TGTGCCAGTAGTATACTAGCGGGAGTTAATAATGAGCAGTTCTTC
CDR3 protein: CASSILAGVNNEQFF

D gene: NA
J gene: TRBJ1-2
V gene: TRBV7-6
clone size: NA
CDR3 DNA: TGTGCCAGCAGCTTGGAGGCACAGCCTAACTATGGCTACACCTTC
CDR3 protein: CASSLEAQPNYGYTF

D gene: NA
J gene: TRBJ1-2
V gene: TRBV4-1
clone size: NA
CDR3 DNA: TGCGCCAGCAGCCAAGCCCGAGAACTAATTAACTATGGCTACACCTTC
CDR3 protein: CASSQARELINYGYTF

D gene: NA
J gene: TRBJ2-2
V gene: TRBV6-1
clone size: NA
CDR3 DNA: TGTGCCAGCATCTGGAGGGCGAACACCGGGGAGCTGTTTTTT
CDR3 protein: CASIWRANTGELFF

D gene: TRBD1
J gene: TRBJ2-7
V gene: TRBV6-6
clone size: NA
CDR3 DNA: TGTGCCAGCAGTTCGGCGGACAGGGGCGAGCAGTACTTC
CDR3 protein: CASSSADRGEQYF

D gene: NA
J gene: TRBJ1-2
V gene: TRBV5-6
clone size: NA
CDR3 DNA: TGTGCCAGCAGCTTGGACCAGGGCGGCTACACCTTC
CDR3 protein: CASSLDQGGYTF

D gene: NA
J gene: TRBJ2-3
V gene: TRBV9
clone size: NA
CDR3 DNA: TGTGCCAGCCGCCCCACTAGCACAGATACGCAGTATTTT
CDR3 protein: CASRPTSTDTQYF

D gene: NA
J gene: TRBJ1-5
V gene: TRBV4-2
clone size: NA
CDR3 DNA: TGTGCCAGCAGCCAAGGGATCCAGGGAGGGCCCCAGCATTTT
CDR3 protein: CASSQGIQGGPQHF

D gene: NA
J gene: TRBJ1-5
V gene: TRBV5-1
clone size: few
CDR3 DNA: TGCGCCAGCAGCTTGGACGGAGCGGGCAATCAGCCCCAGCATTTT
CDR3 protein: CASSLDGAGNQPQHF

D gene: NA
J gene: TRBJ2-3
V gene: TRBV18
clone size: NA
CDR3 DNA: TGTGCCAGCTCCCCGGACTCGCCCACAGATACGCAGTATTTT
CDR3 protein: CASSPDSPTDTQYF

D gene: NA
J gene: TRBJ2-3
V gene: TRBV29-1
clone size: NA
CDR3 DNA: TGCAGCGTTGACAGGCCGCAAGGCACAGATACGCAGTATTTT
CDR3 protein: CSVDRPQGTDTQYF

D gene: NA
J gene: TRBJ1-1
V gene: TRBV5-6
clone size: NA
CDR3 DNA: TGTGCCAGCAGCATATTGGAGGGGTGGACTGAAGCTTTCTTT
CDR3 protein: CASSILEGWTEAFF

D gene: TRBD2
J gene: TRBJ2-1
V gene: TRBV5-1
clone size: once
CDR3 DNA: TGCGCCAGCAGCCCGGCCTCTAGCGGGGTTCTTTACAATGAGCAGTTCTTC
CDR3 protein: CASSPASSGVLYNEQFF

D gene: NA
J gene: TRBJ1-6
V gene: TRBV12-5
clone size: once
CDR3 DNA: TGTGCTAGTGGTTTGGAAGAGGGTTCACCCCTCCACTTT
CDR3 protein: CASGLEEGSPLHF

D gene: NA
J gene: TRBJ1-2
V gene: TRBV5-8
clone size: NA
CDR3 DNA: TGTGCCAGCAGCTTCGACAGTAACTATGGCTACACCTTC
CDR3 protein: CASSFDSNYGYTF

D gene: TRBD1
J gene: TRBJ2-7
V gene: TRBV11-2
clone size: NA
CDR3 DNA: TGTGCCAGCAGCTTAGACCGACAGGGAAACGAGCAGTACTTC
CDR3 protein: CASSLDRQGNEQYF

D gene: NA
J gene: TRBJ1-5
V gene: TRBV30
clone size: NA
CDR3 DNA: TGTGCCTCAAAGATTGACCGCTCGAGGGGCAATCAGCCCCAGCATTTT
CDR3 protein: CASKIDRSRGNQPQHF

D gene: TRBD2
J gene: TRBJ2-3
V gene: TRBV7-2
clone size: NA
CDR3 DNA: TGTGCCAGCAGGAGGACTAGCTTACCAGATACGCAGTATTTT
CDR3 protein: CASRRTSLPDTQYF

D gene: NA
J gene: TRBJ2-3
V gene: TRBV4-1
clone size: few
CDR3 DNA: TGCGCCAGCAGCTACTATCGCGCAGATACGCAGTATTTT
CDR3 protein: CASSYYRADTQYF

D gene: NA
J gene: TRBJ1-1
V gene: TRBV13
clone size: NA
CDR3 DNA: TGTGCCAGCAGCTTGGGGCTGCGGGCTTTCTTT
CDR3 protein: CASSLGLRAFF

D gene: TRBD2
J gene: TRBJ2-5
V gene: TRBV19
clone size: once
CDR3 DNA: TGTGCCAGTAGTATCGGACTAGCTTGGGAGACCCAGTACTTC
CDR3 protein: CASSIGLAWETQYF

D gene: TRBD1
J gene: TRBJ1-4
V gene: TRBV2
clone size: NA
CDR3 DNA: TGTGCCACACGAAGAGGGACAGAAGAAAAACTGTTTTTT
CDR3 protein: CATRRGTEEKLFF

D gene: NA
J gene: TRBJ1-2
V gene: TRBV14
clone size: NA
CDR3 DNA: TGTGCCAGCAGCCAAGTCGGAGGACTTAACTATGGCTACACCTTC
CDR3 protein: CASSQVGGLNYGYTF

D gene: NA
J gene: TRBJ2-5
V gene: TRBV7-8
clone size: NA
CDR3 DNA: TGTGCCAGCAGCTTAACTAGCCGGAGGCAAGAGACCCAGTACTTC
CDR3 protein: CASSLTSRRQETQYF

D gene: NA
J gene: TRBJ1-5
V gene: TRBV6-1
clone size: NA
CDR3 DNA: TGTGCCAGCAGTGTAAGGGGGTGGAATCAGCCCCAGCATTTT
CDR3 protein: CASSVRGWNQPQHF

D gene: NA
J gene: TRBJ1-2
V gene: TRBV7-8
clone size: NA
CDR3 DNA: TGTGCCAGCAGCTTAGGGTACAGGGCCGATGGCTATGGCTACACCTTC
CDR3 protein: CASSLGYRADGYGYTF

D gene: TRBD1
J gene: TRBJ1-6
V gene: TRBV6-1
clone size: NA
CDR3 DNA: TGTGCCAGCAGTGTTCCGACAGGGGCGGACGATTCACCCCTCCACTTT
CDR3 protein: CASSVPTGADDSPLHF

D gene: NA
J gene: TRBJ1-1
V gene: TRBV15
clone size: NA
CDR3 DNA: TGTGCCACCAGCAGAGATCCGCCCCTAGAGGCTTTCTTT
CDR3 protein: CATSRDPPLEAFF

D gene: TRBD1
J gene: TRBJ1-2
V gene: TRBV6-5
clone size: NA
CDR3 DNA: TGTGCCAGCAGCCGGACAGGGGCTGGCTATGGCTACACCTTC
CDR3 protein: CASSRTGAGYGYTF

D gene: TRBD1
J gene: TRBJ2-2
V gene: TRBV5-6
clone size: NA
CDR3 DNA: TGTGCCAGCAGCCCGCAGGACAGGGTCGGGGAGCTGTTTTTT
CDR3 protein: CASSPQDRVGELFF

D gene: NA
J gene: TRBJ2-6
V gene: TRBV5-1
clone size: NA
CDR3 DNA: TGCGCCAGCAGCGATCAGGGCTCTGGGGCCAACGTCCTGACTTTC
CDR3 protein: CASSDQGSGANVLTF

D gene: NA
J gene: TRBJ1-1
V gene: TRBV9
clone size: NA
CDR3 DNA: TGTGCCAGCACCGAGGGGGGGCGGATGAACACTGAAGCTTTCTTT
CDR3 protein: CASTEGGRMNTEAFF

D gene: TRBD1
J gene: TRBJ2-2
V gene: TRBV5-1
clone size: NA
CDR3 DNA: TGCGCCAGCAGCTTGGACAGGGGGGACACCGGGGAGCTGTTTTTT
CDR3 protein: CASSLDRGDTGELFF

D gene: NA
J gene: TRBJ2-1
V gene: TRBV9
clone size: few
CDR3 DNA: TGTGCCAGCAGCGTAGCGGACGGGAGCTCCTACAATGAGCAGTTCTTC
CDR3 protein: CASSVADGSSYNEQFF

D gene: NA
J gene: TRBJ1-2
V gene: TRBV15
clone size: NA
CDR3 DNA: TGTGCCACCAGCAGAGATCAAGGGAGAACAGTCGCGGATTTCTATGGCTACACCTTC
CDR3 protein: CATSRDQGRTVADFYGYTF

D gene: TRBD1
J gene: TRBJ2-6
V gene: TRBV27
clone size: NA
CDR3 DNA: TGTGCCAGCAGTTTAGAGGGGACAGGGAGTGGGGCCAACGTCCTGACTTTC
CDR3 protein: CASSLEGTGSGANVLTF

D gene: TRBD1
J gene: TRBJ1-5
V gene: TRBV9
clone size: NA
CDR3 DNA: TGTGCCAGCAGCGAACAGGGGGCTTTTAGTCAGCCCCAGCATTTT
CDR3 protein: CASSEQGAFSQPQHF

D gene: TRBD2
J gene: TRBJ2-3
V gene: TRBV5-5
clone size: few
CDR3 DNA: TGTGCCAGCAGCTTGGCCGGGGGGGGGACAACAGATACGCAGTATTTT
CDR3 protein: CASSLAGGGTTDTQYF